The present T cell receptor beta chain was sequenced within a study of T cell clonality in common variable immunodeficiency. Whole-study findings and limits: CVID subjects had higher TCRbeta clonality than healthy controls, most marked in about a third. Authors noted CVID clonality's cause needs subpopulation repertoire sequencing.

Control and CVID samples contributed equal amounts of genomic DNA. Clones were read by immunoSEQ multiplex PCR, and TCRdb kept only the in-frame ones, dropping some. Altogether roughly 34,000 clones were found in the sample, and no singletons occur. This clone was recorded at least ten times. The antigen remains undetermined. The CDR3 goes on 3 residues after the read ends, and that part is filled in from the germline J gene. The CDR3 is 11 amino acids. CDR1 and CDR2 from the germline V gene are MRHNA and SNTAGT. Sequenced sample: peripheral blood mononuclear cells. This TCR came from a person aged 18-70 years in good health. The J gene is TRBJ2-3, the V gene TRBV6-4; TRBD2 agrees at 7 bases. The CDR3 sequence: CASEKRDPQYF. Incomplete CDR3 DNA: TGTGCCAGCGAGAAGCGGGACCCG.